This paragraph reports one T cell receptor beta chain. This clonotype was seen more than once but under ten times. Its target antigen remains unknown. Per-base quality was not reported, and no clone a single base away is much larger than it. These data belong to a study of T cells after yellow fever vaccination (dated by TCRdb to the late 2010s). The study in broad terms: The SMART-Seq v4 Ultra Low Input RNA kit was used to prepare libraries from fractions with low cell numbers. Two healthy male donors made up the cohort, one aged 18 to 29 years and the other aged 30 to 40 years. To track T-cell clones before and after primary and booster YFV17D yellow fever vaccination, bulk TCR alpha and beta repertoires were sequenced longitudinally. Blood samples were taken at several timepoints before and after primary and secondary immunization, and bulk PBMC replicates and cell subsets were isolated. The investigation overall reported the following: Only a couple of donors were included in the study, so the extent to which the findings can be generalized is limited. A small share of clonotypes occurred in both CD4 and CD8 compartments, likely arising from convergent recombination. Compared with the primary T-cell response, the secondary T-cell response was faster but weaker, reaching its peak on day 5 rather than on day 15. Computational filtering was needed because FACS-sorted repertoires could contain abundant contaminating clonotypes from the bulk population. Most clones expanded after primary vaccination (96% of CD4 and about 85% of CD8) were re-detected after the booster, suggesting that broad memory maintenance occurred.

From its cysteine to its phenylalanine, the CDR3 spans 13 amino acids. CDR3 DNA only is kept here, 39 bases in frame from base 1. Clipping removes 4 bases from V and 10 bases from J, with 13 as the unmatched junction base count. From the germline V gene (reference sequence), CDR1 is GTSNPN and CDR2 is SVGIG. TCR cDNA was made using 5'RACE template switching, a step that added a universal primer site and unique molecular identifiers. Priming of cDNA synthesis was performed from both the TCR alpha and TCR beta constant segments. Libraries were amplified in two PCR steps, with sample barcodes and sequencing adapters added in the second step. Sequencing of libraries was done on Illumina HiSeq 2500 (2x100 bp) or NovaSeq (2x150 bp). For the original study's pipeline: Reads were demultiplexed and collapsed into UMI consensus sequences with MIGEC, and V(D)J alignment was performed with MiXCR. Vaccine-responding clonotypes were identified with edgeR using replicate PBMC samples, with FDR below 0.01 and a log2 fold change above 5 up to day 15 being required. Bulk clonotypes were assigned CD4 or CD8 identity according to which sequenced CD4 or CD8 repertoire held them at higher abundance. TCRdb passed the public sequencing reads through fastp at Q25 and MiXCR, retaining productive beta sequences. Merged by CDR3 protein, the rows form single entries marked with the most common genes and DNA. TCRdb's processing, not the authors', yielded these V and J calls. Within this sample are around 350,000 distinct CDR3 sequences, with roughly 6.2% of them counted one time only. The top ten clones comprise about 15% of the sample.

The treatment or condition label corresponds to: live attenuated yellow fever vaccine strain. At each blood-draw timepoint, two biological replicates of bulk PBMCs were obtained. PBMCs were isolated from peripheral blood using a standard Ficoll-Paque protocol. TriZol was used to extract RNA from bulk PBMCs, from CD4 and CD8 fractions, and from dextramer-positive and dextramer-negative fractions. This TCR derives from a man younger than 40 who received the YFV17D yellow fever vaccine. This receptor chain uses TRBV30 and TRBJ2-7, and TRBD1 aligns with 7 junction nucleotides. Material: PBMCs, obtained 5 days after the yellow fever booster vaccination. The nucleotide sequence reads TGTGCCTGGACTCCGGGACAGTCCTCCCAACAGTACTTC. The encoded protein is CAWTPGQSSQQYF. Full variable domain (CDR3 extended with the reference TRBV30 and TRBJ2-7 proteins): SQTIHQWPATLVQPVGSPLSLECTVEGTSNPNLYWYRQAAGRGLQLLFYSVGIGQISSEVPQNLSASRPQDRQFILSSKKLLLSDSGFYLCAWTPGQSSQQYFGPGTRLTVT.